This TCR beta chain was recovered during a study of blood T cell repertoires in COVID-19. Overall study context: Material from acute and convalescent COVID-19 was sourced from the United States, Italy and Spain.

This CDR3 comprises 12 residues. Germline V gives CDR1 LNHDA, CDR2 SQIVND (reference sequence). Trimming at V came to 2 bases and at J to 11 bases, leaving 5 bases not matched to a gene. Generated by immunoSEQ multiplex PCR, the TCRdb table keeps only in-frame clones and is missing some. The data contain fewer than 200,000 clones, 70% to 90% of them singletons. This receptor was identified in a man aged 35 to 55 who had recovered from COVID-19. This sequence joins TRBV19 and TRBJ1-1; 7 nucleotides align to TRBD1. Sequenced material: peripheral blood. CDR3 nucleotide sequence: TGTGCCAGTAGTATATACAGGGGAAAGGCTTTCTTT. Encoded protein: CASSIYRGKAFF.